This is a list of T cell receptor beta chains from one sample in a study of T cell changes during pregnancy in multiple sclerosis. Clones were sequenced by immunoSEQ multiplex PCR, and TCRdb holds only the in-frame ones, with some missing. Among around 55,000 clones listed, just over 90% were seen once. The material sequenced was CD8+ T cells from peripheral blood mononuclear cells, taken in the second trimester of pregnancy. These receptors were collected from a female donor with multiple sclerosis, enrolled in a pregnancy study. Each CDR3 is given with its conserved first and last residue. Each record gives: V gene, D gene, J gene, clone size, CDR3 DNA, CDR3 protein. D genes are given only for firm matches. Rows may omit the clone size; those that give it use once, few, many or a size class.

TRBV4-1,-,TRBJ2-2,-,TGCGCCAGCAGAGTCCGGGACATCGACACCGGGGAGCTGTTTTTT,CASRVRDIDTGELFF
TRBV14,TRBD1,TRBJ2-2,-,TGTGCCAGCAGCCCGACAGGGGATCGGACCGGGGAGCTGTTTTTT,CASSPTGDRTGELFF
TRBV7-6,TRBD2,TRBJ2-2,-,TGTGCCAGCACCCATCTAGCTTCGGTCGGGAGGGCCGATGACGGGGAGCTGTTTTTT,CASTHLASVGRADDGELFF
TRBV9,-,TRBJ1-1,-,TGTGCCAGCAGCGTAGAAGGGACACGGGTTCTGAACACTGAAGCTTTCTTT,CASSVEGTRVLNTEAFF
TRBV6-5,-,TRBJ1-1,-,TGTGCCAGCAGTTACTCGAGGGTTACGAGCACTGAAGCTTTCTTT,CASSYSRVTSTEAFF
TRBV27,-,TRBJ2-3,once,TGTGCCATCCGTCAGGGTGATACGCAGTATTTT,CAIRQGDTQYF
TRBV7-8,TRBD2,TRBJ2-7,few,TGTGCCAGCAGTAGTAGCGGGACCGGCTCCTACGAGCAGTACTTC,CASSSSGTGSYEQYF
TRBV7-8,TRBD1,TRBJ2-7,-,TGTGCCAGCAGCTCCTGGGGGGGGGACAGGGGGCCTTACGAGCAGTACTTC,CASSSWGGDRGPYEQYF
TRBV7-9,-,TRBJ1-3,once,TGTGCCAGCAGGACGGGGCTAGGGACTAACCCCTCTGGAAACACCATATATTTT,CASRTGLGTNPSGNTIYF
TRBV15,TRBD2,TRBJ2-7,-,TGTGCCACCAGGGGAGGGAGTTACGAGCAGTACTTC,CATRGGSYEQYF
TRBV6-5,-,TRBJ1-5,-,TGTGCCAGCAGTTCCGGGTTCAATCAGCCCCAGCATTTT,CASSSGFNQPQHF
TRBV10-3,TRBD1,TRBJ2-7,once,TGTGCCATCAGTGAGAGTGTACAGGGGCTGCCTTATGACTTC,CAISESVQGLPYDF
TRBV28,-,TRBJ2-1,once,TGTGCCAGCAGCCCCAGGATAAATGAGCAGTTCTTC,CASSPRINEQFF
TRBV13,-,TRBJ2-2,-,TGTGCCAGCAGCTCGGACAGTGTAGAATCGGTAACCGGGGAGCTGTTTTTT,CASSSDSVESVTGELFF
TRBV27,-,TRBJ2-7,-,TGTGCCAGCAGTTTAACCCCCCGCGGAAAGACCTACGAGCAGTACTTC,CASSLTPRGKTYEQYF
TRBV27,-,TRBJ2-1,-,TGTGCCAGCAGTTTATCTTCTCCAGCGGGCAGCTCCTACAATGAGCAGTTCTTC,CASSLSSPAGSSYNEQFF
TRBV2,-,TRBJ2-7,-,TGTGCCAGCAGTGAAGCGGGAGACACCTACGAGCAGTACTTC,CASSEAGDTYEQYF
TRBV5-1,-,TRBJ2-1,-,TGCGCCAGCAGCTACGACCTGTTTGCTTCGGAGGAGCAGTTCTTC,CASSYDLFASEEQFF
TRBV28,-,TRBJ2-7,-,TGTGCCAGCAGTTTAGCGGGCACCGCGTCCTACGAGCAGTACTTC,CASSLAGTASYEQYF
TRBV15,-,TRBJ2-7,-,TGTGCCACCAGCAGAGAAACAGGACCCACCTACGAGCAGTACTTC,CATSRETGPTYEQYF
TRBV2,-,TRBJ1-1,-,TGTGCCAGCAGTTACACAGGGAGCACTGAAGCTTTCTTT,CASSYTGSTEAFF
TRBV7-9,TRBD2,TRBJ2-2,-,TGTGCCAGCAGCCTAACTAGCGGGAGGAACACCGGGGAGCTGTTTTTT,CASSLTSGRNTGELFF
TRBV27,TRBD1,TRBJ2-7,once,TGCGCGACAGGGCCTTACTCCTACGAGCAGTACTTC,CATGPYSYEQYF
TRBV29-1,-,TRBJ2-7,-,TGCAGCGTTGTAGTGGTTATTAACTCCTACGAGCAGTACTTC,CSVVVVINSYEQYF
TRBV27,-,TRBJ2-5,-,TGTGCCAGTGTCACCCCCGGGACCCAGTACTTC,CASVTPGTQYF
TRBV7-9,TRBD1,TRBJ1-1,-,TGTGCCAGCAGCCATTCGGGACAGGAACCCTTGAACACTGAAGCTTTCTTT,CASSHSGQEPLNTEAFF
TRBV5-1,TRBD1,TRBJ2-1,-,TGCGCCAGCAGCTTGGGGTACGGGCAGGACAGGGGCTCCTACAATGAGCAGTTCTTC,CASSLGYGQDRGSYNEQFF
TRBV5-1,TRBD1,TRBJ2-1,-,TGCGCCAGCAGCCGGGACAGCGGCTATTACAATGAGCAGTTCTTC,CASSRDSGYYNEQFF
TRBV7-9,-,TRBJ2-7,-,TGTGCCAGCAGCAAGGACAGTTACGAGCAGTACTTC,CASSKDSYEQYF
TRBV19,-,TRBJ1-1,-,TGTGCCAGTAGGCCAGGATCCACTGAAGCTTTCTTT,CASRPGSTEAFF
TRBV28,-,TRBJ1-5,-,TGTGCCAGCAGTCACCGGGAAGATGAGCCCCAGCATTTT,CASSHREDEPQHF
TRBV4-1,TRBD1,TRBJ1-2,-,TGCGCCAGCAGCCCGATTGGGACAGTTTATGGCTACACCTTC,CASSPIGTVYGYTF
TRBV15,TRBD2,TRBJ2-1,-,TGTGCCACCAGCAGAGGTCCAGCGGGAGTTGTAGTCAATGAGCAGTTCTTC,CATSRGPAGVVVNEQFF
TRBV5-5,-,TRBJ2-7,-,TGTGCCAGCAGCTTGGAGGCCACAGGTTTTTCCTACGAGCAGTACTTC,CASSLEATGFSYEQYF
TRBV19,TRBD2,TRBJ2-1,-,TGTGCCAGTAGTAGGGGGGGAGACAATGAGCAGTTCTTC,CASSRGGDNEQFF
TRBV5-4,-,TRBJ2-2,-,TGTGCCAGCATCCCGGACAGCAACACCGGGGAGCTGTTTTTT,CASIPDSNTGELFF
TRBV19,-,TRBJ1-1,-,TGTGCCAGTGGGAGCTCCATGAACACTGAAGCTTTCTTT,CASGSSMNTEAFF
TRBV27,-,TRBJ2-3,-,TGTGCCAGCAGTTTAAGAACGGTCGCAGATACGCAGTATTTT,CASSLRTVADTQYF
TRBV4-2,-,TRBJ2-5,-,TGTGCCAGCAGCGCCCGACTACGGGCGGAAGAGACCCAGTACTTC,CASSARLRAEETQYF
TRBV5-4,TRBD1,TRBJ2-1,once,TGTGCCAGCAGACCGGACGGGACAGGGTACCACAATGAGCAGTTCTTC,CASRPDGTGYHNEQFF
TRBV7-3,TRBD2,TRBJ2-7,-,TGTGCCAGCAGCGCTGGACTAGGCTCCTCCTACGAGCAGTACTTC,CASSAGLGSSYEQYF
TRBV7-2,-,TRBJ2-7,-,TGTGCCAGCAGCTTAGGCTCCCTAGCCCACGAGCAGTACTTC,CASSLGSLAHEQYF
TRBV27,TRBD2,TRBJ2-1,-,TGTGCCAGCAGTTTGACGACTAGCGGGAAAAATGAGCAGTTCTTC,CASSLTTSGKNEQFF
TRBV9,TRBD1,TRBJ2-7,-,TGTGCCAGCAGCGCGTGGGACAGGGGCTACGAGCAGTACTTC,CASSAWDRGYEQYF
TRBV29-1,TRBD1,TRBJ2-1,-,TGCAGCGTTGAAAGGTCAGGGGGCCCATACAATGAGCAGTTCTTC,CSVERSGGPYNEQFF
TRBV28,-,TRBJ2-7,once,TGTGCCAGCAGTTTTTCCGGGGTAGTCTACGAGCAGTACTTC,CASSFSGVVYEQYF
TRBV14,TRBD2,TRBJ2-5,-,TGTGCCAGCAGCCAAGTAGCGGGGGGCCAAGAGACCCAGTACTTC,CASSQVAGGQETQYF
TRBV21-1,-,TRBJ1-1,once,TGTGCCAGCAGCAAAACAACATTAATACATAAGAACACTGAAGCTTTCTTT,CASSKTTLIHKNTEAFF